The 22 T cell receptor beta chains below were found in one sample sequenced in a study of T cell clonality in common variable immunodeficiency. The study's findings and limits: In common variable immunodeficiency, TCR beta chains reportedly carried fewer deletions and N-nucleotide insertions.

No antigens are known for them. Repertoires were generated with immunoSEQ multiplex PCR, while TCRdb's copy carries only in-frame clones and drops some. The sample presents fewer than 7,000 clones, none singletons. The sequencing input was peripheral blood mononuclear cells. These receptors were collected from a human donor with common variable immunodeficiency.

For this clone: The CDR3 extends 3 residues past the end of the read, so its final part is completed from the germline J gene. This chain uses TRBV20-1 with TRBJ2-3; tentatively, D is TRBD2 (6 bases). The V and J ends lost 3 bases and 4 bases respectively, with 14 bases between them. The V gene's germline CDR1 is DFQATT and CDR2 SNEGSKA (reference sequence). The CDR3 is 14 amino acids. The CDR3 reads CSASPPSEADTQYF. CDR3 bases read: TGCAGTGCTAGTCCGCCTAGCGAGGCAGATACG.

This clone was counted between two and nine times. The CDR3 goes on 3 residues after the read ends, and that part is filled in from the germline J gene. The chain recombines TRBV7-9 with TRBJ2-1, with a tentative D call TRBD2 (6 bases). The CDR3 runs to 15 residues. Germline V CDR1 and CDR2: SEHNR, FQNEAQ (reference sequence). V was trimmed by 4 bases and J by 6 bases, leaving 16 bases between them. CDR3: CASSSRDWRGNEQFF. The covered CDR3 bases are TGTGCCAGCAGCTCTCGGGACTGGCGGGGCAATGAG.

This clone turned up a few times. The read ends 3 residues before the CDR3 terminus; that terminus is restored from the germline J gene. The chain carries TRBV18 and TRBJ1-5; D is perhaps TRBD1 (5 bases). The CDR3 extends over 13 amino acids. Germline V gene data show CDR1 as KGHSH and CDR2 as LQKENI. Trimming cost V 6 bases and J 6 bases, with 12 bases left between them. The CDR3 DNA, read in part, is TGTGCCAGCTCTGAGGGGCGTTTTCAGCCC. Protein sequence: CASSEGRFQP. The complete CDR3 sequence is CASSEGRFQPQHF.

This clone was counted ten times or more. The read stops 3 residues short of the end of the CDR3; the missing end is completed from the germline J gene. The V and J genes are TRBV5-1 and TRBJ2-5, with D possibly matching TRBD1 (7 bases). The CDR3 sequence is 16 residues long. Germline values: CDR1 SGHRS, CDR2 YFSETQ. The V and J ends lost 0 bases and 1 base respectively, with 13 bases between them. The CDR3 reads CASSLGGTASQETQYF. Incomplete CDR3 DNA: TGCGCCAGCAGCTTGGGCGGGACAGCCTCCCAAGAGACC.

About this clone: The CDR3 is cut off 3 residues early in the read; its end comes from the germline J gene. This chain connects TRBV6-2 or TRBV6-3 to TRBJ2-7; the D gene is possibly TRBD1 (6 bases). CDR1 and CDR2 (germline): MNHEY, SVGEGT. Trimming pared 4 bases from V and 3 bases from J, leaving 19 bases between. The CDR3 runs to 16 residues. Incomplete CDR3 DNA: TGTGCCAGCAGTTCCAGGGGAACCACGGGTGGCTACGAG. Its translation is CASSSRGTTGGYE. The whole CDR3 reads CASSSRGTTGGYEQYF.

As for this clone: The DNA ends 3 residues before the CDR3 does, and the rest of the CDR3 is filled in from the germline J gene. The V gene is TRBV2, the J gene TRBJ2-2; perhaps TRBD1 as D (6 bases). The CDR3 consists of 15 residues. The germline V gene encodes CDR1 SNHLY and CDR2 FYNNEI. With 8 bases removed from V and 5 bases from J, the gap between germline ends came to 18 bases. The sequenced part of the CDR3 DNA is TGTGCCAGCTTTACCGGGCAGGGGCGAACCGGGGAG. This gives the protein CASFTGQGRTGE. The full-length CDR3 reads as CASFTGQGRTGELFF.

As concerns this clone: Coverage ceases 3 residues before the CDR3 finishes, and the germline J gene fills in the end. The chain is built from TRBV25-1 and TRBJ2-1; 7 bases are a match to TRBD1. The CDR3 runs to 18 residues. With 5 bases clipped from V and 7 bases from J, the junction kept 20 bases outside the gene matches. Germline loops: CDR1 MGHDK, CDR2 SYGVNS. The CDR3 sequence: CASSPRPDRFYFGNEQFF. The covered CDR3 bases are TGTGCCAGCAGTCCAAGACCGGACAGGTTCTATTTCGGGAATGAG.

This clone has just a few counts. The sequenced fragment ends 3 residues before the CDR3 boundary, so the rest is inferred from the germline J gene. This rearrangement joins TRBV23-1 to TRBJ2-4, with 7 bases identical to TRBD1. Being an ORF, TRBV23-1 has a function that is uncertain. V was clipped by 3 bases and J by 1 base; unmatched bases: 6. This CDR3 contains 16 residues. The CDR3 bases that were read are TGCGCCAGCAGTCACAGGGGGTTGACGGCCAAAAACATT. Translated: CASSHRGLTAKNI. The whole CDR3 protein reads CASSHRGLTAKNIQYF.

About this clone itself: From the germline J gene comes the end of the CDR3, since the read stops 3 residues before it. V gene TRBV5-1 combines with J gene TRBJ2-2, with TRBD2 matching over 9 bases. The J segment lost 4 bases and the V segment lost 2 bases, leaving 6 bases of the junction unmatched. There are 16 residues in the CDR3. Germline-derived CDR1 and CDR2 are SGHRS and YFSETQ. This CDR3 reads CASSLGLAGITGELFF. CDR3 bases read: TGCGCCAGCAGCTTAGGTCTAGCGGGAATCACCGGGGAG.

A remark on this clone: The read terminates 3 residues before the CDR3 end, so the remaining end is supplied by the germline J gene. V and J are TRBV6-2 or TRBV6-3 and TRBJ1-2, with 7 nucleotides matching TRBD1. Germline CDR1 MNHEY, CDR2 SVGEGT. The CDR3 loop spans 16 amino acids. J was trimmed by 2 bases and V by 4 bases; bases with no gene match: 10. The CDR3 bases that were read are TGTGCCAGCAGTTTCGGATGGGGACAGATCAACTATGGC. It encodes CASSFGWGQINYG. The whole CDR3 protein reads CASSFGWGQINYGYTF.

This clone was detected a few times. The read terminates 3 residues before the CDR3 end, so the remaining end is supplied by the germline J gene. V usage is TRBV5-1 and J usage is TRBJ2-7, with TRBD2 as a possible D gene (5 bases). Germline loops: CDR1 SGHRS, CDR2 YFSETQ. This CDR3 has 13 residues. V was clipped by 1 base and J by 6 bases, with 11 bases between them. CDR3 region: CASSLMRAREQYF. The covered CDR3 bases are TGCGCCAGCAGCTTGATGCGGGCCCGCGAG. The variable domain in full, with the rest retrieved from reference TRBV5-1 and TRBJ2-7, is KAGVTQTPRYLIKTRGQQVTLSCSPISGHRSVSWYQQTPGQGLQFLFEYFSETQRNKGNFPGRFSGRQFSNSRSEMNVSTLELGDSALYLCASSLMRAREQYFGPGTRLTVT.

With respect to this clone: From the germline J gene comes the end of the CDR3, since the read stops 3 residues before it. This chain uses TRBV7-2 with TRBJ1-6; D is uncertain. Germline CDR1 is SGHTA and CDR2 is FQGNSA. The CDR3 loop spans 15 amino acids. V lost 4 bases and J 0 bases, leaving 7 bases between the germline ends. CDR3 bases read: TGTGCCAGCAGCTCTGTTAGCTCCTATAATTCACCC. It translates to CASSSVSSYNSP. From start to end, the CDR3 is CASSSVSSYNSPLHF.

Note on this clone: The read stops 3 residues short of the end of the CDR3; the missing end is completed from the germline J gene. The chain employs TRBV5-4 and TRBJ2-7, with 8 bases fitting TRBD1. Germline loops: CDR1 SGHNT, CDR2 YYREEE (reference sequence). V dropped 4 bases and J dropped 0; count of bases not matched to a gene: 6. This CDR3 has 15 amino acids. CDR3 DNA, as far as it was read: TGTGCCAGCAGCGGGGGGACAGGCCTCTCCTACGAG. It translates to CASSGGTGLSYE. The whole CDR3 is CASSGGTGLSYEQYF.

Points on this clone: The read ends 3 residues early relative to the CDR3; the germline J gene fills the gap. This chain joins TRBV13 and TRBJ2-7; D uncertain. The ends were cut back, 0 bases at V and 3 bases at J, with 9 bases in the middle. The CDR3 has 14 residues. Per germline, CDR1 PRHDT and CDR2 FYEKMQ (reference sequence). Incomplete CDR3 DNA: TGTGCCAGCAGCTTAGGCGGCGGATACTACGAG. This sequence encodes CASSLGGGYYE. From start to end, the CDR3 is CASSLGGGYYEQYF.

About this clone: Read coverage stops 3 residues before the CDR3 terminus; the germline J gene supplies the remainder. The J gene is TRBJ2-7, the V gene TRBV7-6; D might be TRBD1 (6 bases). The germline V gene encodes CDR1 SGHVS and CDR2 FNYEAQ. The CDR3 totals 17 residues. The ends were cut back, 4 bases at V and 4 bases at J, with 23 bases in the middle. The CDR3 bases that were read are TGTGCCAGCAGCTCGTCCGGGACATATTCTTACTATTACGAG. This gives the protein CASSSSGTYSYYYE. From start to end, the CDR3 is CASSSSGTYSYYYEQYF.

This clone came up a few times. Read coverage stops 3 residues before the CDR3 terminus; the germline J gene supplies the remainder. V usage is TRBV2 and J usage is TRBJ1-5, with TRBD1 matching 9 bases. The V segment lost 5 bases and the J segment 6 bases; nucleotides outside the gene matches: 8. Germline CDR1 SNHLY, CDR2 FYNNEI. The length of the CDR3 is 15 residues. The sequenced part of the CDR3 DNA is TGTGCCAGCAGTAGGGACAGGGCCACCTCTCAGCCC. Protein: CASSRDRATSQP. The complete CDR3 protein is CASSRDRATSQPQHF.

This clone ranks as medium-sized. The read gets to within 3 residues of the CDR3 end, and the germline J gene fills in the rest. V is TRBV9 and J is TRBJ2-7; 7 bases are a match to TRBD1. The J segment lost 2 bases and the V segment lost 3 bases, leaving 8 bases of the junction unmatched. The CDR3 covers 15 residues. Germline assignment: CDR1 SGDLS and CDR2 YYNGEE. CDR3 DNA, as far as it was read: TGTGCCAGCAGCGAGAGAGCCACAGGGGCCTACGAG. It is translated as CASSERATGAYE. The entire CDR3 protein is CASSERATGAYEQYF.

This clone has only a few counts. From the germline J gene comes the end of the CDR3, since the read stops 3 residues before it. V and J are TRBV19 and TRBJ2-5; possibly TRBD1 for D (6 bases). V dropped 6 bases and J dropped 5 bases, with 13 bases sitting between them. The CDR3 spans 13 residues. Germline V gene data show CDR1 as LNHDA and CDR2 as SQIVND (reference sequence). CDR3 DNA, as far as it was read: TGTGCCAGTAGCTCAGGGGTAGGGGAGACC. Translation: CASSSGVGET. The complete CDR3 protein is CASSSGVGETQYF.

With respect to this clone: The read ends 3 residues shy of where the CDR3 ends; the end is completed using the germline J gene. The chain employs TRBV19 and TRBJ1-5; TRBD1 matches at 8 bases. The length of the CDR3 is 15 residues. The V and J ends lost 3 bases and 1 base, in that order; junction bases with no gene match: 2. Germline lookup yields CDR1 LNHDA and CDR2 SQIVND (reference sequence). The CDR3 is CASSMDRASNQPQHF. The sequenced part of the CDR3 DNA is TGTGCCAGTAGTATGGACAGGGCGAGCAATCAGCCC.

Points on this clone: The DNA ends 3 residues before the CDR3 does, and the rest of the CDR3 is filled in from the germline J gene. The V call is TRBV7-2, the J call TRBJ2-1; 12 positions agree with TRBD2. The CDR3 runs 14 residues. Germline-derived CDR1 and CDR2 are SGHTA and FQGNSA. The ends lost 2 bases at V and 8 bases at J; junction bases unmatched: 1. The CDR3 region is CASSLRLAGDEQFF. CDR3 DNA, as far as it was read: TGTGCCAGCAGCTTAAGACTAGCGGGAGATGAG.

This clone was seen many times. From the germline J gene comes the end of the CDR3, since the read stops 3 residues before it. The chain is built from TRBV29-1 and TRBJ2-1, with TRBD1 as a possible D gene (6 bases). V dropped 6 bases and J dropped 9 bases, with 12 bases sitting between them. CDR3 length: 11 residues. Germline CDR1 is SQVTM and CDR2 is ANQGSEA. CDR3: CSVKGGFEQFF. The CDR3 DNA, read in part, is TGCAGCGTAAAAGGGGGATTTGAG.

This clone occurred many times. The CDR3 end falls 3 residues outside the read, so it is completed with the germline J gene. The chain joins TRBV7-9 to TRBJ1-1, with TRBD1 as a possible D gene (6 bases). This CDR3 spans 13 amino acids. The germline V gene encodes CDR1 SEHNR and CDR2 FQNEAQ (reference sequence). The sequenced CDR3 bases are TGTGCCAGCAGCGAGGACAGCGACCTGGGG. This translates into CASSEDSDLG. The full-length CDR3 reads as CASSEDSDLGAFF. The full variable domain, in which reference TRBV7-9 and TRBJ1-1 provide the parts outside the CDR3, is DTGVSQNPRHKITKRGQNVTFRCDPISEHNRLYWYRQTLGQGPEFLTYFQNEAQLEKSRLLSDRFSAERPKGSFSTLEIQRTEQGDSAMYLCASSEDSDLGAFFGQGTRLTVV.